This T cell receptor (beta chain) was captured by sequencing in a study of blood T cell repertoires in COVID-19. In the study overall: Acute and convalescent COVID-19 specimens originated in the United States, Italy and Spain. T cells, B-cell-depleted T cells, or PBMCs provided the cDNA or gDNA that served as material.

In the original workflow: It was from reference gene primer amplification that nucleated cell counts were estimated. Profiling relied on immunoSEQ multiplex PCR, and the TCRdb table lists in-frame clones only, not all of them. The V and J calls and clone size come from that table; D and trimming were worked out from the DNA. The sample consists of 150,000 to 200,000 clones, 86% of them appearing once. Germline assignment: CDR1 SGHTS and CDR2 YDEGEE. The CDR3 spans 14 residues. Trimming stripped 7 bases from V and 0 bases from J, with 12 bases between. The TCR originated in a woman older than 75 in a cohort sampled during active or convalescent COVID-19. J is TRBJ2-3 and V is TRBV5-8; the D is unclear. The sequenced sample consisted of peripheral blood. Here the CDR3 reads CASCLTPSTDTQYF. The CDR3 DNA sequence: TGTGCCAGCTGTCTAACCCCTAGCACAGATACGCAGTATTTT.